These 2 T cell receptor beta chains originate from one sample sequenced in a study of blood T cell repertoires in COVID-19. Clones were read by immunoSEQ multiplex PCR, and TCRdb kept only the in-frame ones, dropping some. The table has about 440,000 clones, about 89% seen once. Sequenced sample: peripheral blood. These receptor sequences come from a woman between 25 and 40 years old with acute or convalescent COVID-19.

This clone was observed a few times. In nucleotides, the CDR3 is TGTGCCAGCAGCCAAGATTGGCGAGCGGTAAACACCTTC. Protein: CASSQDWRAVNTF. The V call is TRBV3-1 (or the pseudogene TRBV3-2), the J call TRBJ1-2, with unresolved D. The V and J ends lost 0 bases and 12 bases respectively, with 14 bases between them. Germline V gene lookup returns CDR1 LGHDT and CDR2 YNNKEL (reference sequence). The CDR3 totals 13 residues.

The gene calls are TRBV7-7 and TRBJ2-5; 11 bases line up with TRBD2. The CDR3 has 17 residues. Germline loops: CDR1 SSHAT, CDR2 FNYEAQ (reference sequence). The junction had 12 bases not matched to a gene; V was cut back by 5 bases and J by 4 bases. The CDR3 sequence is CASSPGDSGGERETQYF. For the CDR3, the DNA is TGTGCCAGCAGCCCTGGGGATAGCGGGGGGGAACGAGAGACCCAGTACTTC.